This entry features one T cell receptor (beta chain) sequence. Its antigen is unidentified. 60 Vbeta and 13 Jbeta primers were used in PCR. Using immunoSEQ multiplex PCR, the repertoire was profiled, and TCRdb retains in-frame clones only, with some absent. The sample records over 150,000 clones, approximately 71% being singletons. These data belong to a study of cytomegalovirus exposure and HLA in healthy donors. Overall study: HLA-typed donors were the source of about 85 million unique TCRs, which an early data release held. Findings and limits, study-wide: A later analysis found common viral pathogens apparently linked to several of the most significant clusters. One variant, a missense change in DCLRE1C, was linked in a later analysis to TCR beta V- and J-gene trimming. HLA-A and HLA-B allele assignments for most subjects were reportedly predicted accurately using TCR beta sequences.

Trimming removed 6 bases at V and 1 base at J, with 6 bases between. Germline loops: CDR1 MNHNS, CDR2 SASEGT. This CDR3 comprises 13 residues. The chain uses TRBV6-1 and TRBJ2-2; D not resolved. This sequence originates from a male donor in good health and CMV-seronegative. The sample taken for sequencing was PBMCs. CDR3 in amino acids: CASRAGNTGELFF. Here the CDR3 DNA reads TGTGCCAGCAGGGCAGGGAACACCGGGGAGCTGTTTTTT.